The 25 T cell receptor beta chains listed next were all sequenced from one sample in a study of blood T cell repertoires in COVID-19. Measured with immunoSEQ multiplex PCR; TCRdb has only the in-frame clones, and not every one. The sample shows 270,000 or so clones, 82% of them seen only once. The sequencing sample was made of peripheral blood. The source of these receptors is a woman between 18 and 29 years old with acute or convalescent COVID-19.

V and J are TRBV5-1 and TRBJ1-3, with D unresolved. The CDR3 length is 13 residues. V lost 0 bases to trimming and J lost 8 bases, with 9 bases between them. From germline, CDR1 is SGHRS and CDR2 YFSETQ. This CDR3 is CASSLDRGDTIYF. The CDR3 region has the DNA TGCGCCAGCAGCTTGGATCGCGGTGACACCATATATTTT.

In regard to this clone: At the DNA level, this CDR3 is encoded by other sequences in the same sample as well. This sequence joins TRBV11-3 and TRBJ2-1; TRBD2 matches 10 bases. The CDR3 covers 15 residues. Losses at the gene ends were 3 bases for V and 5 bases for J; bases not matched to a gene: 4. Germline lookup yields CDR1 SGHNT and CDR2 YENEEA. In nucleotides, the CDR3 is TGTGCCAGCAGCTTGGGAACTAGCGGGAACAATGAGCAGTTCTTC. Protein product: CASSLGTSGNNEQFF.

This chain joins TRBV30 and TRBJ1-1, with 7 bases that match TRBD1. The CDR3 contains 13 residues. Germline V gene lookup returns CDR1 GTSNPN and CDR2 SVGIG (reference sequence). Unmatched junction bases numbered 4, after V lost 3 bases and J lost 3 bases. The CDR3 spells CAWSPDRYTEAFF. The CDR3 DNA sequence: TGTGCCTGGAGCCCGGACAGGTACACTGAAGCTTTCTTT.

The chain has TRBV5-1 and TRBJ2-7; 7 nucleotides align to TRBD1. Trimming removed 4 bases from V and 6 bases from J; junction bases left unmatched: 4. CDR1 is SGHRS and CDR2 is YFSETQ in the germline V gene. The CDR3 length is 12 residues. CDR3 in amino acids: CASSVRDSEQYF. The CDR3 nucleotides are TGCGCCAGCAGCGTCCGGGACAGCGAGCAGTACTTC.

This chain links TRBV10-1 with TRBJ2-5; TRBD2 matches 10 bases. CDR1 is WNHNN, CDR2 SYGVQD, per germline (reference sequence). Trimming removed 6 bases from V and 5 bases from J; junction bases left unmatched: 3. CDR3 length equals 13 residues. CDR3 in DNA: TGCGCCAGCAGCCTAGCGGGAGTTGAGACCCAGTACTTC. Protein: CASSLAGVETQYF.

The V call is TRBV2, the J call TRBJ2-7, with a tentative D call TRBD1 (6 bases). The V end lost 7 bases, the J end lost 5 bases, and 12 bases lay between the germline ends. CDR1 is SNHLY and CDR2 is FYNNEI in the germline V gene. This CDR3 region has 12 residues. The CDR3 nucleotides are TGTGCCAGCACCGGGACACTGGACGAGCAGTACTTC. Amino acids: CASTGTLDEQYF.

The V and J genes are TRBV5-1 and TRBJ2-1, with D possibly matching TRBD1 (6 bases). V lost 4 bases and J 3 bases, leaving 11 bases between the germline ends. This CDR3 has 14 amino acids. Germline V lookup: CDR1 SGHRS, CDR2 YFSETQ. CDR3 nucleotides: TGCGCCAGCAGCGACTGGACAGACTACAATGAGCAGTTCTTC. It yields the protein CASSDWTDYNEQFF.

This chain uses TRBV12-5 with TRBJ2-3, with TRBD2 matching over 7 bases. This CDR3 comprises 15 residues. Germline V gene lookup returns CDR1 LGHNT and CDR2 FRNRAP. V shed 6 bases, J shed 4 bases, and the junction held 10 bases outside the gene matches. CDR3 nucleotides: TGTGCTAGTGGCCACGGGACCGCGGGAGCAGATACGCAGTATTTT. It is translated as CASGHGTAGADTQYF.

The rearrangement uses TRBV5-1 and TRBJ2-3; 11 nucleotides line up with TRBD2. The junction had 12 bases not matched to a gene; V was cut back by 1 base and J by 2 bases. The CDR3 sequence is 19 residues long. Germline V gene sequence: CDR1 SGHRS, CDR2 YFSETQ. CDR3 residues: CASSLWPGGLAANTDTQYF. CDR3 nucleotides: TGCGCCAGCAGCTTGTGGCCGGGGGGACTAGCGGCCAACACAGATACGCAGTATTTT.

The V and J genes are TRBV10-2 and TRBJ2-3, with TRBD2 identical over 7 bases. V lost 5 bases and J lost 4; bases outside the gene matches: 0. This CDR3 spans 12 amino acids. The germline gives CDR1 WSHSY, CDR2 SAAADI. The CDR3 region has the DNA TGCGCCAGCAGTACTAGCGCAGATACGCAGTATTTT. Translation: CASSTSADTQYF.

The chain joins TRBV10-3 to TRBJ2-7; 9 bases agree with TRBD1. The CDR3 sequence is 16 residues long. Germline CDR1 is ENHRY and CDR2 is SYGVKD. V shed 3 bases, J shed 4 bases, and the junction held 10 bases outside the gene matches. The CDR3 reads CAISDPPGTGKYEQYF. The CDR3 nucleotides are TGTGCCATCAGTGACCCCCCCGGGACAGGGAAATACGAGCAGTACTTC.

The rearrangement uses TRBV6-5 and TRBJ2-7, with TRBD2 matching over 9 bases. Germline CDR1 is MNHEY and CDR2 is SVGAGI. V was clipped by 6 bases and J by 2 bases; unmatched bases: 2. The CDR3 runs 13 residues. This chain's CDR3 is CASSRGRAYEQYF. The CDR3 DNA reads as TGTGCCAGCAGCCGCGGGAGGGCCTACGAGCAGTACTTC.

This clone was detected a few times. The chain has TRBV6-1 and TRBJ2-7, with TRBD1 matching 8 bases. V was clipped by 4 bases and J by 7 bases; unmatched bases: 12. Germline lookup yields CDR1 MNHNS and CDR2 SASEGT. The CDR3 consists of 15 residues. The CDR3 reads CASSVAGQGLREQYF. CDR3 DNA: TGTGCCAGCAGTGTAGCAGGACAGGGTTTAAGGGAGCAGTACTTC.

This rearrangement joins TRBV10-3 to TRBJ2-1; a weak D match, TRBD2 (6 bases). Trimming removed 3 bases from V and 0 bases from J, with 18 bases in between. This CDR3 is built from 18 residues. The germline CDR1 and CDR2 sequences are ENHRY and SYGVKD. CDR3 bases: TGTGCCATCAGTGAATCACCCGGGACTGGGGGCTCCTACAATGAGCAGTTCTTC. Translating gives CAISESPGTGGSYNEQFF.

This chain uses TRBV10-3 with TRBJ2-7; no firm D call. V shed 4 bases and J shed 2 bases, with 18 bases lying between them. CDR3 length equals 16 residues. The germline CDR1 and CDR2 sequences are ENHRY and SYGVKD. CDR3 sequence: CAISAYHRGYPYEQYF. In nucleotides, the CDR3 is TGTGCCATCAGTGCCTACCACCGAGGCTACCCCTACGAGCAGTACTTC.

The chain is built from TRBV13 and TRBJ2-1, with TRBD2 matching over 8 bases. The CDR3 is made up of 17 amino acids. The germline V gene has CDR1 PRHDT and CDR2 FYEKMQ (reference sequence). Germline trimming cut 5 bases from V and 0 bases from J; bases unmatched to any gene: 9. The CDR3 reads CASSKGRGASSYNEQFF. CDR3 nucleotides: TGTGCCAGCAGCAAGGGGCGGGGGGCGAGCTCCTACAATGAGCAGTTCTTC.

Written as DNA, the CDR3 is TGCGCCAGCAGCTTGGGGCAGGCAAAAAACACTGAAGCTTTCTTT. Translation gives CASSLGQAKNTEAFF. The chain carries TRBV5-1 and TRBJ1-1; D is uncertain. Germline CDR1 reads SGHRS; CDR2 reads YFSETQ. The length of the CDR3 is 15 residues. V lost 0 bases to trimming and J lost 2 bases, with 11 bases between them.

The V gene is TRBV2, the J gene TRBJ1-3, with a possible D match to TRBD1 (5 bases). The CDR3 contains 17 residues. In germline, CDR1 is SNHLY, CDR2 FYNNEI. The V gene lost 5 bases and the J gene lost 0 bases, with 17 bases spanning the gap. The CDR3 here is CASSQSPTAYSGNTIYF. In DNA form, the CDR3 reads TGTGCCAGCAGTCAATCCCCGACAGCGTACTCTGGAAACACCATATATTTT. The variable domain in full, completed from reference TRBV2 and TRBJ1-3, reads EPEVTQTPSHQVTQMGQEVILRCVPISNHLYFYWYRQILGQKVEFLVSFYNNEISEKSEIFDDQFSVERPDGSNFTLKIRSTKLEDSAMYFCASSQSPTAYSGNTIYFGEGSWLTVV.

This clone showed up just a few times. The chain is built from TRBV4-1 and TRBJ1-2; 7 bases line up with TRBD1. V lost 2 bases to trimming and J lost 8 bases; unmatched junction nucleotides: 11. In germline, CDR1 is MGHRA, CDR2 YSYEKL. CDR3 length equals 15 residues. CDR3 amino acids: CASSQMTGWVFGYTF. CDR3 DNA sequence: TGCGCCAGCAGCCAAATGACAGGGTGGGTGTTCGGCTACACCTTC.

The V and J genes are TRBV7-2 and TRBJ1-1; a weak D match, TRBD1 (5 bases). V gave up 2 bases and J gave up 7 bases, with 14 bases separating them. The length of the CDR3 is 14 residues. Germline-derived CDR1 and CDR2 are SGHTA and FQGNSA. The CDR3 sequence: CASSLFKGFDEAFF. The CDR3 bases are TGTGCCAGCAGCTTATTTAAGGGGTTTGATGAAGCTTTCTTT. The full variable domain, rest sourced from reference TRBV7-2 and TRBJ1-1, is GAGVSQSPSNKVTEKGKDVELRCDPISGHTALYWYRQSLGQGLEFLIYFQGNSAPDKSGLPSDRFSAERTGGSVSTLTIQRTQQEDSAVYLCASSLFKGFDEAFFGQGTRLTVV.

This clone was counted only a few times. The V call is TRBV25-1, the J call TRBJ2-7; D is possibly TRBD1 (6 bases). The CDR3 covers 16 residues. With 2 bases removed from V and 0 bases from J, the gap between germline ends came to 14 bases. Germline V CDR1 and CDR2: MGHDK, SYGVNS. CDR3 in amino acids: CASSEETGQSSYEQYF. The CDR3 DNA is TGTGCCAGCAGTGAAGAAACAGGGCAGAGCTCCTACGAGCAGTACTTC.

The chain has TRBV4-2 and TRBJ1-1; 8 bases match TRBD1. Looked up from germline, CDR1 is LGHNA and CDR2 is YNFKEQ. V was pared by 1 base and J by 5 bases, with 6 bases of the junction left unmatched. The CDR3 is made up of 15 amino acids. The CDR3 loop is CASSQVGQGRTEAFF. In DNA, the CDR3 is TGTGCCAGCAGCCAAGTCGGACAGGGAAGGACTGAAGCTTTCTTT.

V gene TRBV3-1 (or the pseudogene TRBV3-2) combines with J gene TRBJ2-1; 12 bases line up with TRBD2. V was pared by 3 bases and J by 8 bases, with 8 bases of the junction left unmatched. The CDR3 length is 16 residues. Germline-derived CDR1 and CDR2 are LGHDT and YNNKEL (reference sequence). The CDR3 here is CASSQQASGRAYEQFF. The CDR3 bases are TGTGCCAGCAGCCAGCAGGCTAGCGGGAGGGCCTATGAGCAGTTCTTC.

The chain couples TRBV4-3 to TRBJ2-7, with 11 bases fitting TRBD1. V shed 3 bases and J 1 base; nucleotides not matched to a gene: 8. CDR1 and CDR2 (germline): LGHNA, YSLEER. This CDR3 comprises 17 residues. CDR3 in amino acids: CASSHRDRDRGSYEQYF. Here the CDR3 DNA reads TGCGCCAGCAGCCATCGAGACCGGGACAGGGGGTCCTACGAGCAGTACTTC.

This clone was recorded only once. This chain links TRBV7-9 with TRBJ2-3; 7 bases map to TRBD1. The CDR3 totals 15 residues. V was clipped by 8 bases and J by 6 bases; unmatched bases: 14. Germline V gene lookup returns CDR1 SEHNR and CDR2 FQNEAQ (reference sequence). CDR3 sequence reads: CASSGTASVMDTQYF. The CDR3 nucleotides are TGTGCCAGCTCCGGGACAGCGAGCGTTATGGATACGCAGTATTTT.